The 16 T cell receptor beta chains in this list originate from one sample, sequenced in a study of cytomegalovirus exposure and HLA in healthy donors. This PCR relied on a set of 60 Vbeta primers and 13 Jbeta primers. The method was immunoSEQ multiplex PCR; TCRdb's version includes in-frame clones alone and lacks a portion of them. The table lists hundreds of thousands of clones, 75% to 90% of them singletons, with more than 0.6% in the top ten. Sequencing was carried out using PBMCs. Receptors were obtained from a boy younger than 10 in good health and CMV-seronegative.

J is TRBJ1-1 and V is TRBV30; 8 positions match TRBD1. The V and J ends lost 1 base and 8 bases, in that order; junction bases with no gene match: 0. CDR3 size: 11 residues. Germline CDR1 is GTSNPN and CDR2 is SVGIG (reference sequence). As DNA, the CDR3 is TGTGCCTGGAGTGCAGGGGGCGAAGCTTTCTTT. It is translated as CAWSAGGEAFF.

This chain joins TRBV18 and TRBJ2-1, with TRBD2 matching 8 bases. CDR3 length equals 16 residues. Germline V lookup: CDR1 KGHSH, CDR2 LQKENI. V dropped 3 bases and J dropped 0; count of bases not matched to a gene: 4. Written as DNA, the CDR3 is TGTGCCAGCTCACCTGCGGGGGGAAGCTCCTACAATGAGCAGTTCTTC. Protein sequence: CASSPAGGSSYNEQFF.

The rearrangement links TRBV27 to TRBJ2-3; unclear D gene. Germline V lookup: CDR1 MNHEY, CDR2 SMNVEV (reference sequence). The length of the CDR3 is 13 residues. Trimming removed 5 bases from V and 2 bases from J, with 8 bases in between. The CDR3 spells CASSPYATDTQYF. The CDR3 DNA sequence: TGTGCCAGCAGTCCCTACGCCACAGATACGCAGTATTTT.

The rearrangement joins TRBV5-1 to TRBJ1-1; D unresolved. Germline lookup yields CDR1 SGHRS and CDR2 YFSETQ. There are 14 residues in the CDR3. With 1 base removed from V and 0 bases from J, the gap between germline ends came to 7 bases. The CDR3 DNA is TGCGCCAGCAGCTTGCGGCAGGTGAACACTGAAGCTTTCTTT. It translates to CASSLRQVNTEAFF.

The V gene is TRBV5-4, the J gene TRBJ1-1, with TRBD1 matching 8 bases. The J segment lost 11 bases and the V segment lost 4 bases, leaving 10 bases of the junction unmatched. The V gene's germline CDR1 is SGHNT and CDR2 YYREEE (reference sequence). This CDR3 comprises 13 residues. Here the CDR3 DNA reads TGTGCCAGCAGCACGACAGGGGCCCCCGGGGCTTTCTTT. Amino acids: CASSTTGAPGAFF.

The rearrangement uses TRBV7-8 and TRBJ1-1; possibly TRBD1 for D (5 bases). The CDR3 runs to 14 residues. Germline assignment: CDR1 SGHVS and CDR2 FQNEAQ. V was trimmed by 5 bases and J by 4 bases, leaving 14 bases between them. The CDR3 DNA follows: TGTGCCAGCAGCCTCAGGGTGGGTACCACTGAAGCTTTCTTT. This codes for CASSLRVGTTEAFF.

The chain is built from TRBV6-6 and TRBJ2-3; D perhaps matches TRBD2 (5 bases). CDR3 length: 16 residues. CDR1 is MNHNY, CDR2 SVGAGI, per germline (reference sequence). V was pared by 6 bases and J by 4 bases, with 20 bases between. CDR3: CASRSSSLASADTQYF. Here the CDR3 DNA reads TGTGCCAGCAGATCCAGCTCCCTAGCTTCGGCAGATACGCAGTATTTT.

The chain couples TRBV29-1 to TRBJ1-2; D is unresolved. Trimming took off 6 bases at V and 2 bases at J, with 10 bases between the two ends. This CDR3 is built from 12 residues. CDR1 is SQVTM, CDR2 ANQGSEA, per germline. CDR3 sequence reads: CSVSIRNYGYTF. The CDR3 coding sequence is TGCAGCGTCTCAATCCGGAACTATGGCTACACCTTC.

This chain connects TRBV19 to TRBJ2-5, with D possibly being TRBD2 (6 bases). V lost 2 bases and J 5 bases, leaving 15 bases between the germline ends. The CDR3 extends over 15 amino acids. CDR1 LNHDA and CDR2 SQIVND come from the germline V gene (reference sequence). Here the CDR3 DNA reads TGTGCCAGTAGTATACGCGCTAGCGTACGGGAGACCCAGTACTTC. Its translation is CASSIRASVRETQYF.

The chain is built from TRBV14 and TRBJ2-5; TRBD2 is a possible D gene (7 bases). Germline-derived CDR1 and CDR2 are SGHDN and FVKESK. Trimming removed 3 bases at V and 5 bases at J, with 13 bases between. This CDR3 contains 14 residues. The CDR3 DNA is TGTGCCAGCAGCCATGGGAGGGGGATCGAGACCCAGTACTTC. The encoded protein is CASSHGRGIETQYF.

The chain is built from TRBV4-1 and TRBJ2-2, with 10 bases identical to TRBD1. Trimming cost V 3 bases and J 6 bases; bases outside gene matches: 4. Germline CDR1 MGHRA, CDR2 YSYEKL. CDR3 size: 15 residues. The CDR3, as DNA: TGCGCCAGCAGCCAGACAGGGGGCGCCTCCGGGGAGCTGTTTTTT. Protein sequence: CASSQTGGASGELFF.

The V gene is TRBV5-1, the J gene TRBJ1-1; D unresolved. CDR3 length equals 16 residues. Germline-derived CDR1 and CDR2 are SGHRS and YFSETQ. The V end was cut by 8 bases, the J end by 0 bases, with 20 bases between. The CDR3 reads CASTSGRSALNTEAFF. CDR3 nucleotide sequence: TGCGCCAGTACCTCTGGCCGGAGCGCTCTGAACACTGAAGCTTTCTTT.

CDR3: CAITERESLEQYF. The CDR3 region has the DNA TGTGCCATCACGGAGCGGGAGTCACTCGAGCAGTACTTC. V gene TRBV10-3 combines with J gene TRBJ2-7, with 8 bases identical to TRBD2. The length of the CDR3 is 13 residues. In germline, CDR1 is ENHRY, CDR2 SYGVKD. The junction had 8 bases not matched to a gene; V was cut back by 7 bases and J by 6 bases.

This chain links TRBV5-1 with TRBJ2-5, with a tentative D call TRBD1 (5 bases). The better agreement between TRBJ2-7 and the DNA end casts doubt on the J call. The CDR3 extends over 13 amino acids. Germline CDR1 is SGHRS and CDR2 is YFSETQ. CDR3 region: CASSLVQDYEQYF. The CDR3 region has the DNA TGCGCCAGCAGCTTGGTACAGGATTACGAGCAGTACTTC.

The chain combines TRBV4-2 with TRBJ2-1, with a weak D call TRBD2 (6 bases). V lost 1 base to trimming and J lost 4 bases, with 23 bases between them. The CDR3 totals 19 residues. The germline gives CDR1 LGHNA, CDR2 YNFKEQ. Here the CDR3 reads CASSQVEGGGRDGYNEQFF. The CDR3 coding sequence is TGTGCCAGCAGCCAAGTCGAGGGAGGAGGGCGGGACGGATACAATGAGCAGTTCTTC.

The chain joins TRBV12-5 to TRBJ2-2; 9 bases are shared with TRBD1. V shed 6 bases and J 5 bases; nucleotides not matched to a gene: 7. The CDR3 extends over 15 amino acids. Germline CDR1 and CDR2: LGHNT and FRNRAP. CDR3 region: CASGQRQGETGELFF. CDR3 in DNA: TGTGCTAGTGGGCAAAGACAGGGGGAAACCGGGGAGCTGTTTTTT.